The 9 T cell receptor beta chains below all came from one sample that was sequenced in a study of cytomegalovirus exposure and HLA in healthy donors. The PCR was carried out with 60 Vbeta primers and 13 Jbeta primers. The repertoire was sequenced with immunoSEQ multiplex PCR; TCRdb's copy has only in-frame clones and lacks some. The sample includes about 170,000 clones, around 80% of them seen just once. Sequencing was carried out using PBMCs. The receptor source for this set is a woman aged 45-65 years in good health and CMV-seropositive.

The gene calls are TRBV28 and TRBJ2-7, with TRBD2 matching over 15 bases. V lost 5 bases to trimming and J lost 5 bases; unmatched junction nucleotides: 13. The CDR3 extends over 18 amino acids. Looked up from germline, CDR1 is MDHEN and CDR2 is SYDVKM. For the CDR3, the DNA is TGTGCCAGCAGTCCCCTTGGGGGACTAGCGGGAGGTACCGACGAGCAGTACTTC. It codes for CASSPLGGLAGGTDEQYF.

This clone was recorded at least ten times. The genes are TRBV10-1 and TRBJ1-1; 7 nucleotides line up with TRBD1. J gave up 5 bases and V 5 bases, and 5 bases lay outside the gene matches. The CDR3 consists of 13 residues. Germline V lookup: CDR1 WNHNN, CDR2 SYGVQD (reference sequence). The chain's CDR3 is CASSLTGVTEAFF. CDR3 nucleotides: TGCGCCAGCAGTCTTACAGGGGTTACTGAAGCTTTCTTT.

Details on this clone: The junction shows a germline mismatch at one end, possibly a read error. This CDR3 reads CSSSTASGYNEQFF. The CDR3 DNA sequence: TGTTCCAGCAGCACCGCTAGCGGCTACAATGAGCAGTTCTTC. The chain combines TRBV7-9 with TRBJ2-1; the match to TRBD2 covers 7 bases. Germline values: CDR1 SEHNR, CDR2 FQNEAQ (reference sequence). This CDR3 is 14 amino acids long.

This clone has more than one count but fewer than ten. The chain uses TRBV9 and TRBJ1-1, with D possibly matching TRBD1 (6 bases). Trimming removed 4 bases from V and 2 bases from J, with 12 bases in between. This CDR3 is 14 amino acids long. The germline CDR1 and CDR2 sequences are SGDLS and YYNGEE. The CDR3: CASSSTGQNTEAFF. The DNA for the CDR3 is TGTGCCAGCAGCTCGACGGGACAAAACACTGAAGCTTTCTTT.

The chain links TRBV19 to TRBJ1-5, with D unresolved. In germline, CDR1 is LNHDA, CDR2 SQIVND (reference sequence). V lost 3 bases and J lost 4, with 16 bases in between. CDR3 length equals 16 residues. For the CDR3, the DNA is TGTGCCAGTAGTATGAGGGAAGGAGGATGGAATCAGCCCCAGCATTTT. Translating gives CASSMREGGWNQPQHF. Drawing the rest from reference TRBV19 and TRBJ1-5, the complete variable domain is DGGITQSPKYLFRKEGQNVTLSCEQNLNHDAMYWYRQDPGQGLRLIYYSQIVNDFQKGDIAEGYSVSREKKESFPLTVTSAQKNPTAFYLCASSMREGGWNQPQHFGDGTRLSIL.

The CDR3 reads CASSQNPGMARGNTIYF. CDR3 coding DNA: TGCGCCAGCAGCCAAAACCCAGGGATGGCGAGGGGAAACACCATATATTTT. The genes are TRBV4-3 and TRBJ1-3; weak D call: TRBD1 (5 bases). CDR3 length: 17 residues. CDR1 is LGHNA, CDR2 YSLEER, per germline. Trimming removed 2 bases from V and 4 bases from J, with 18 bases in between.

The chain employs TRBV7-2 and TRBJ2-2; 8 positions agree with TRBD2. The CDR3 consists of 19 residues. V lost 1 base to trimming and J lost 0 bases; unmatched junction nucleotides: 10. Germline CDR1 SGHTA, CDR2 FQGNSA. The CDR3 is CASSLVLLSGSPNTGELFF. CDR3 coding DNA: TGTGCCAGCAGCTTAGTCTTATTGAGCGGGAGTCCGAACACCGGGGAGCTGTTTTTT.

This sequence joins TRBV6-1 and TRBJ1-1; D might be TRBD1 (6 bases). This CDR3 is 14 amino acids long. CDR1 is MNHNS and CDR2 is SASEGT in the germline V gene. V was clipped by 8 bases and J by 2 bases, with 15 bases between them. CDR3 residues: CASWGRGPNTEAFF. DNA of the CDR3: TGTGCCAGCTGGGGCAGGGGACCCAACACTGAAGCTTTCTTT.

This clone was detected only a few times. V usage is TRBV27 and J usage is TRBJ2-5, with 10 bases identical to TRBD2. V dropped 6 bases and J dropped 0; count of bases not matched to a gene: 4. Germline CDR1 and CDR2: MNHEY and SMNVEV (reference sequence). The CDR3 is 15 residues long. For the CDR3, the DNA is TGTGCCAGCAGGAGACTAGCGGGTAACCAAGAGACCCAGTACTTC. Encoded protein: CASRRLAGNQETQYF.